These 32 T cell receptor beta chains came from one sample sequenced in a study of T-cell reconstitution after alpha-beta-depleted transplantation in children. The library targeted TCRbeta and was prepared with unique molecular identifiers. TCRdb re-analysed the PCR reads in MiXCR, keeping a single row per CDR3 protein. The sample yields 490,000 or so distinct CDR3 sequences, roughly an eighth seen once. The starting material was PBMCs from the stem cell graft donor, obtained from the stem cell graft. All receptors derive from a human donor who donated a stem cell graft to a child with combined immunodeficiency.

This clonotype was seen many times. This chain joins TRBV9 and TRBJ1-1; 9 nucleotides agree with TRBD1. The CDR3 sequence is 13 residues long. Trimming removed 4 bases from V and 5 bases from J; junction bases left unmatched: 3. Germline CDR1 SGDLS, CDR2 YYNGEE. This CDR3 reads CASSLGTGTEAFF. The CDR3 bases are TGTGCCAGCAGCCTGGGGACAGGGACTGAAGCTTTCTTT.

This clonotype came up a few times. The chain recombines TRBV29-1 with TRBJ2-1, with 10 bases identical to TRBD2. This CDR3 comprises 14 residues. The ends lost 7 bases at V and 2 bases at J; junction bases unmatched: 5. CDR1 is SQVTM and CDR2 is ANQGSEA in the germline V gene. CDR3 bases: TGCAGCGCTCCCGGACTAGCGGCCTACAATGAGCAGTTCTTC. Encoded protein: CSAPGLAAYNEQFF.

This clonotype came up many times. The rearrangement uses TRBV4-2 and TRBJ2-1; 8 bases agree with TRBD1. Trimming cost V 5 bases and J 4 bases; bases outside gene matches: 13. This CDR3 is built from 17 residues. Germline CDR1 and CDR2: LGHNA and YNFKEQ. The CDR3 DNA sequence: TGTGCCAGCAGCAATCCCAGGGGGCTGGGGCTGTACAATGAGCAGTTCTTC. It codes for CASSNPRGLGLYNEQFF.

This clonotype was observed a handful of times. The chain recombines TRBV20-1 with TRBJ2-7; D might be TRBD2 (6 bases). V lost 3 bases and J lost 0, with 12 bases in between. Per the germline V gene, CDR1 is DFQATT and CDR2 is SNEGSKA (reference sequence). The CDR3 is 14 residues long. The CDR3 is CSARRDGSSYEQYF. The CDR3 bases are TGCAGTGCTAGGCGGGACGGCAGCTCCTACGAGCAGTACTTC.

This clonotype was found many times. V and J are TRBV7-9 and TRBJ2-4; D is possibly TRBD2 (6 bases). The CDR3 has 13 residues. CDR1 and CDR2 (germline): SEHNR, FQNEAQ (reference sequence). V was pared by 5 bases and J by 6 bases, with 11 bases between. The CDR3: CASSGQGGNIQYF. CDR3 DNA: TGTGCCAGCAGCGGGCAGGGAGGAAACATTCAGTACTTC.

The chain employs TRBV7-9 and TRBJ2-7; D is ambiguous. Germline assignment: CDR1 SEHNR and CDR2 FQNEAQ (reference sequence). The CDR3 has 14 amino acids. Trimming removed 5 bases at V and 2 bases at J, with 13 bases between. CDR3 protein: CASSENSNAYEQYF. CDR3 bases: TGTGCCAGCAGCGAAAACTCAAACGCCTACGAGCAGTACTTC.

The V call is TRBV29-1, the J call TRBJ1-1; no clear D gene. The V gene's germline CDR1 is SQVTM and CDR2 ANQGSEA. The CDR3 covers 10 residues. The germline V and J ends were trimmed by 4 bases and 7 bases, with 7 bases remaining between them. The CDR3 sequence is CSVADLEAFF. Here the CDR3 DNA reads TGCAGCGTTGCGGACCTTGAAGCTTTCTTT.

The chain carries TRBV9 and TRBJ2-6; D may be TRBD1 (5 bases). The CDR3 totals 20 residues. V was shortened by 2 bases and J by 0 bases, with 21 bases between the two germline ends. CDR1 and CDR2 from the germline V gene are SGDLS and YYNGEE. The CDR3 sequence is CASSVAVGVGASSGANVLTF. CDR3 bases: TGTGCCAGCAGCGTTGCCGTTGGTGTAGGGGCGAGCTCTGGGGCCAACGTCCTGACTTTC.

The chain links TRBV18 to TRBJ2-7; a possible D gene is TRBD1 (6 bases). The CDR3 runs 15 residues. The germline V gene encodes CDR1 KGHSH and CDR2 LQKENI. The V gene lost 2 bases and the J gene lost 3 bases, with 14 bases spanning the gap. This CDR3 reads CASSPSVGQSYEQYF. The DNA of the CDR3 is TGTGCCAGCTCACCATCAGTAGGACAGAGCTACGAGCAGTACTTC.

The genes are TRBV7-9 and TRBJ2-3; perhaps TRBD1 as D (6 bases). The CDR3 has 14 amino acids. Germline lookup yields CDR1 SEHNR and CDR2 FQNEAQ (reference sequence). Between the trimmed V and J ends, which lost 4 bases and 9 bases, there was a span of 17 bases. CDR3 residues: CASSSPTGGDTQYF. In DNA form, the CDR3 reads TGTGCCAGCAGCTCCCCGACAGGAGGTGACACGCAGTATTTT.

This clonotype occurred a few times. The chain combines TRBV27 with TRBJ2-3; the D gene is possibly TRBD1 (5 bases). The ends were cut back, 3 bases at V and 2 bases at J, with 15 bases in the middle. CDR1 is MNHEY, CDR2 SMNVEV, per germline (reference sequence). The CDR3 is 16 amino acids. The CDR3 loop is CASSFRDLRYTDTQYF. CDR3 DNA sequence: TGTGCCAGCAGTTTCAGGGATCTTAGATACACAGATACGCAGTATTTT.

The rearrangement uses TRBV5-6 and TRBJ2-7; TRBD2 agrees at 11 bases. CDR1 is SGHDT and CDR2 is YYEEEE in the germline V gene. V trimming: 3 bases; J trimming: 4 bases; junction bases outside the gene matches: 6. The CDR3 is 15 residues long. The CDR3 spells CASSSLAGVWYEQYF. The DNA for the CDR3 is TGTGCCAGCAGCTCACTAGCGGGAGTATGGTACGAGCAGTACTTC.

A note on this clonotype: This may be a read error, as it is one base from a much larger clone. V is TRBV4-2 and J is TRBJ2-5; D possibly corresponds to TRBD2 (6 bases). Per germline, CDR1 LGHNA and CDR2 YNFKEQ. V lost 4 bases and J 5 bases, leaving 11 bases between the germline ends. The CDR3 has 13 residues. The CDR3: CASSRGLWETQYF. The CDR3 DNA reads as TGTGCCAGCAGCCGTGGACTATGGGAGACCCAGTACTTC.

In its sample, this clonotype was seen a few times. The genes are TRBV15 and TRBJ1-1; TRBD1 is a possible D gene (5 bases). Germline V CDR1 and CDR2: LNHNV, YYDKDF (reference sequence). The CDR3 is 15 amino acids. The V end lost 0 bases, the J end lost 3 bases, and 11 bases lay between the germline ends. CDR3 loop: CATSRDLGAYTEAFF. Here the CDR3 DNA reads TGTGCCACCAGCAGAGATTTAGGGGCGTACACTGAAGCTTTCTTT.

There are many counts of this clonotype. This chain links TRBV7-9 with TRBJ1-2; 8 bases map to TRBD1. Germline V gene sequence: CDR1 SEHNR, CDR2 FQNEAQ (reference sequence). CDR3 length: 14 amino acids. V was pared by 5 bases and J by 3 bases, with 5 bases of the junction left unmatched. The CDR3, as DNA: TGTGCCAGCAGCCCAGGACAGGGATACTATGGCTACACCTTC. This codes for CASSPGQGYYGYTF.

The genes are TRBV20-1 and TRBJ1-5, with 7 positions matching TRBD1. Germline loops: CDR1 DFQATT, CDR2 SNEGSKA (reference sequence). With 6 bases clipped from V and 2 bases from J, the junction kept 10 bases outside the gene matches. This CDR3 has 15 residues. CDR3 DNA sequence: TGCAGTGCGAGGGACAGAAAGGTTGGCAATCAGCCCCAGCATTTT. Residues: CSARDRKVGNQPQHF.

The chain combines TRBV30 with TRBJ2-2; the D is unclear. Between the trimmed V and J ends, which lost 0 bases and 3 bases, there was a span of 11 bases. CDR1 and CDR2 from the germline V gene are GTSNPN and SVGIG (reference sequence). This CDR3 has 15 residues. The CDR3 is CAWSVRLVDTGELFF. The CDR3 DNA sequence: TGTGCCTGGAGTGTACGGCTAGTGGACACCGGGGAGCTGTTTTTT.

This clonotype has more than one count but fewer than ten. The rearrangement uses TRBV5-1 and TRBJ1-1; D is unclear. CDR3 length: 13 residues. Trimming took 6 bases from V and 6 from J, leaving 15 bases between them. CDR1 SGHRS and CDR2 YFSETQ come from the germline V gene. DNA for the CDR3: TGCGCCAGCAAAGCCAGTCTAGATCCTGAAGCTTTCTTT. Its translation: CASKASLDPEAFF.

There are a few counts of this clonotype. The chain recombines TRBV5-1 with TRBJ2-1; D may correspond to TRBD1 or TRBD2 (5 bases each). Germline V gene data show CDR1 as SGHRS and CDR2 as YFSETQ. This CDR3 region has 18 residues. The ends were cut back, 4 bases at V and 7 bases at J, with 27 bases in the middle. CDR3 residues: CASSQGDLRGPDGNEQFF. CDR3 sequence (DNA): TGCGCCAGCAGCCAGGGTGACCTCCGGGGTCCTGATGGGAATGAGCAGTTCTTC.

This clonotype was picked up a small number of times. The J gene is TRBJ2-5, the V gene TRBV27; no reliable D call. The CDR3 runs to 13 residues. CDR1 is MNHEY, CDR2 SMNVEV, per germline (reference sequence). Trimming removed 5 bases from V and 5 bases from J, with 12 bases in between. The chain's CDR3 is CASSPDGSETQYF. CDR3 in DNA: TGTGCCAGCAGTCCGGATGGTTCTGAGACCCAGTACTTC.

The genes are TRBV7-9 and TRBJ2-1, with 8 bases aligning to TRBD2. Losses at the gene ends were 1 base for V and 9 bases for J; bases not matched to a gene: 8. This CDR3 is built from 15 residues. CDR1 is SEHNR and CDR2 is FQNEAQ in the germline V gene (reference sequence). The chain's CDR3 is CASSLVAGGHVEQFF. CDR3 in DNA: TGTGCCAGCAGCTTAGTGGCGGGAGGCCATGTTGAGCAGTTCTTC.

This clonotype has more than one count but fewer than ten. The gene calls are TRBV6-2 or TRBV6-3 and TRBJ2-1, with 8 nucleotides matching TRBD2. The germline gives CDR1 MNHEY, CDR2 SVGEGT. The CDR3 has 15 residues. The V gene end was trimmed by 1 base and the J gene end by 2 bases; junction bases not matched to a gene: 1. CDR3 in amino acids: CASSYYSGAYNEQFF. As DNA, the CDR3 is TGTGCCAGCAGTTACTATAGCGGGGCCTACAATGAGCAGTTCTTC.

This clonotype has a single count. The V gene is TRBV6-2 or TRBV6-3, the J gene TRBJ2-7, with 10 bases lining up with TRBD2. This CDR3 is 15 amino acids long. V gave up 2 bases and J gave up 3 bases; unmatched junction bases: 4. The germline gives CDR1 MNHEY, CDR2 SVGEGT. This chain's CDR3 is CASSYIGLAVYEQYF. DNA of the CDR3: TGTGCCAGCAGTTACATTGGACTAGCGGTCTACGAGCAGTACTTC.

The chain uses TRBV4-3 and TRBJ2-2, with 8 bases lining up with TRBD1. Germline V gene lookup returns CDR1 LGHNA and CDR2 YSLEER. This CDR3 is 20 amino acids long. The J segment lost 5 bases and the V segment lost 2 bases, leaving 19 bases of the junction unmatched. The DNA of the CDR3 is TGCGCCAGCAGCCAACACGGTCGGCAGGGGGCCCCTCTCGGGACCGGGGAGCTGTTTTTT. Encoded protein: CASSQHGRQGAPLGTGELFF.

V is TRBV20-1 and J is TRBJ1-2, with D possibly matching TRBD1 (5 bases). The V gene lost 6 bases and the J gene lost 4 bases, with 15 bases spanning the gap. The CDR3 is 13 amino acids. Looked up from germline, CDR1 is DFQATT and CDR2 is SNEGSKA (reference sequence). CDR3 sequence reads: CSAMKQGFYGYTF. The CDR3 coding sequence is TGCAGTGCAATGAAGCAGGGCTTCTATGGCTACACCTTC.

V and J are TRBV30 and TRBJ2-2; 7 positions match TRBD1. Looked up from germline, CDR1 is GTSNPN and CDR2 is SVGIG (reference sequence). The CDR3 runs to 19 residues. V lost 0 bases to trimming and J lost 2 bases; unmatched junction nucleotides: 15. The CDR3 DNA reads as TGTGCCTGGAGTGTATTCCAGGGGGACCTAACCACTAACACCGGGGAGCTGTTTTTT. Encoded protein: CAWSVFQGDLTTNTGELFF.

The chain joins TRBV5-6 to TRBJ2-7; 8 positions match TRBD1. V lost 0 bases, J lost 3 bases, and 8 bases stayed unmatched. Germline V gene lookup returns CDR1 SGHDT and CDR2 YYEEEE. The CDR3 length is 16 residues. In DNA form, the CDR3 reads TGTGCCAGCAGCTTGGCTCCGGGACAGGAATTCTACGAGCAGTACTTC. This sequence encodes CASSLAPGQEFYEQYF.

The chain links TRBV27 to TRBJ1-5; the D is unclear. CDR3 length: 15 residues. Germline-derived CDR1 and CDR2 are MNHEY and SMNVEV (reference sequence). V was pared by 7 bases and J by 3 bases, with 16 bases between. CDR3 residues: CASTPSGNFNQPQHF. In DNA, the CDR3 is TGTGCCAGCACCCCTTCCGGAAATTTCAATCAGCCCCAGCATTTT.

This clonotype appeared a few times. This rearrangement joins TRBV6-2 or TRBV6-3 to TRBJ2-1; unclear D gene. The CDR3 is 16 amino acids. The germline V and J ends were trimmed by 2 bases and 0 bases, with 11 bases remaining between them. Germline lookup yields CDR1 MNHEY and CDR2 SVGEGT. CDR3: CASSYPVLSSYNEQFF. The CDR3 bases are TGTGCCAGCAGTTACCCTGTTTTGAGCTCCTACAATGAGCAGTTCTTC.

This clonotype was counted only a few times. The chain uses TRBV7-9 and TRBJ2-7, with 7 bases fitting TRBD2. Per germline, CDR1 SEHNR and CDR2 FQNEAQ (reference sequence). The CDR3 runs 13 residues. Trimming took 1 base from V and 6 from J; bases not matched to a gene: 3. As DNA, the CDR3 is TGTGCCAGCAGCTTAGGCGGGAGCGCCGAGCAGTACTTC. Its protein is CASSLGGSAEQYF.

This clonotype was counted at least ten times. This chain links TRBV4-2 with TRBJ2-7, with D perhaps being TRBD1 or TRBD2 (5 bases each). The CDR3 sequence is 15 residues long. Trimming took 4 bases from V and 5 from J, leaving 18 bases between them. The V gene's germline CDR1 is LGHNA and CDR2 YNFKEQ. CDR3 amino acids: CASSPRGQGGHEQYF. DNA of the CDR3: TGTGCCAGCAGCCCCCGAGGGCAGGGTGGCCACGAGCAGTACTTC.

This clonotype has at least ten counts. The chain recombines TRBV6-2 or TRBV6-3 with TRBJ2-1; 12 bases agree with TRBD1. J was trimmed by 7 bases and V by 8 bases; bases with no gene match: 12. Germline assignment: CDR1 MNHEY and CDR2 SVGEGT. This CDR3 is 16 amino acids long. This CDR3 reads CASGDLGQGAWNEQFF. The CDR3 DNA sequence: TGTGCCAGCGGAGACTTGGGACAGGGGGCTTGGAATGAGCAGTTCTTC.